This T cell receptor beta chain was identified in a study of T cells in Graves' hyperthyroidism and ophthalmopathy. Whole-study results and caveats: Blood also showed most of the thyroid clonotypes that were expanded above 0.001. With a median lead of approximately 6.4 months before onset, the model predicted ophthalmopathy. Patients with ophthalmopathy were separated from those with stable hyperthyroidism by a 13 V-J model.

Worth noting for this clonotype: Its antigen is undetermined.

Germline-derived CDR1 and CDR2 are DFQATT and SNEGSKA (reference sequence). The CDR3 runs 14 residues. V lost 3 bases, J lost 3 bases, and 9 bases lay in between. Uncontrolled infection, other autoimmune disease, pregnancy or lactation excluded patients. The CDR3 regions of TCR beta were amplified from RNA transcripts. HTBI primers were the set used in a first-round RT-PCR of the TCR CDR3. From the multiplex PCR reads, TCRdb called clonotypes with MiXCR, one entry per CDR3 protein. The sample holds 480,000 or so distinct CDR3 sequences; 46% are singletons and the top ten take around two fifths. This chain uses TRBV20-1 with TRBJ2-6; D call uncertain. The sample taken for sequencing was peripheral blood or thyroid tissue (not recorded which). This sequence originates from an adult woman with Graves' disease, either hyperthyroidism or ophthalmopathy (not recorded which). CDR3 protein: CSASPPDGANVLTF. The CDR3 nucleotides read TGCAGTGCTAGCCCCCCAGATGGGGCCAACGTCCTGACTTTC.